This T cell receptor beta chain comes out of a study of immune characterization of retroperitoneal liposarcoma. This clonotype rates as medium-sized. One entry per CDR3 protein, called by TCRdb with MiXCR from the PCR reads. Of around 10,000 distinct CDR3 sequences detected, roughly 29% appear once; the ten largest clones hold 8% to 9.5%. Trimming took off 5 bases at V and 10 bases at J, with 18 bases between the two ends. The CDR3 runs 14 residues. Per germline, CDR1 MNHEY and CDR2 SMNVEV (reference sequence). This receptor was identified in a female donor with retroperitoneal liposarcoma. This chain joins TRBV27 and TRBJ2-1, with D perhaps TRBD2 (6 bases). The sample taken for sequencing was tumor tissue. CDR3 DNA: TGTGCCAGCAGTGTACGGGGGAAGGAGTACGAGCAGTTCTTC. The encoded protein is CASSVRGKEYEQFF.